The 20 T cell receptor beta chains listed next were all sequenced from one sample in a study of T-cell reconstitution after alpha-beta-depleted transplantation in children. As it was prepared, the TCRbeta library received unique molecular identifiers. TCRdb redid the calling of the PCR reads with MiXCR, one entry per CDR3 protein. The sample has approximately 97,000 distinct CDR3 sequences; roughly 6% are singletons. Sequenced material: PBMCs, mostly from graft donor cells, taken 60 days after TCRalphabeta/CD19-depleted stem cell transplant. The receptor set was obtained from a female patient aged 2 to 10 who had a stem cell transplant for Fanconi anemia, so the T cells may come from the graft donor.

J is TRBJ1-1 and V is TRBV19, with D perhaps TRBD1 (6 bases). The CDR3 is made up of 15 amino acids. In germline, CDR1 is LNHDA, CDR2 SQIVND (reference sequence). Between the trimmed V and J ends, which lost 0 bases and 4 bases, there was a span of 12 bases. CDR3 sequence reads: CASSIDRGQITEAFF. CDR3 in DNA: TGTGCCAGTAGTATAGATCGGGGGCAAATCACTGAAGCTTTCTTT.

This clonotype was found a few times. CDR3 region: CAISESTYGRGNTEAFF. The DNA for the CDR3 is TGTGCCATCAGTGAGTCGACTTACGGCAGGGGGAACACTGAAGCTTTCTTT. The chain employs TRBV10-3 and TRBJ1-1, with D possibly matching TRBD1 (6 bases). This CDR3 has 17 residues. Trimming left V 0 bases short and J 1 base short, with 15 bases between. CDR1 is ENHRY, CDR2 SYGVKD, per germline.

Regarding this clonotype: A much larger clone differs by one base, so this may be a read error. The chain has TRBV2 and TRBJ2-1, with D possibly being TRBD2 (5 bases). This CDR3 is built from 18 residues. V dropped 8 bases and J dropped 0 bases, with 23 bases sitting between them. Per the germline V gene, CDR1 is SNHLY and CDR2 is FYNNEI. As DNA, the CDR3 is TGTGCCAGCTGCATCCGAGGGAAGCTCCGGAGCTCCTACAATGAGCAGTTCTTC. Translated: CASCIRGKLRSSYNEQFF.

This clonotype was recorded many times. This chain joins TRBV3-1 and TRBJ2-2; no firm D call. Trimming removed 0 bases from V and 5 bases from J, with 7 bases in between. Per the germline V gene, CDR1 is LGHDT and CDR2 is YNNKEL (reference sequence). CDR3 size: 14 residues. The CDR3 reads CASSQDLLTGELFF. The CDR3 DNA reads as TGTGCCAGCAGCCAAGATCTGCTTACCGGGGAGCTGTTTTTT.

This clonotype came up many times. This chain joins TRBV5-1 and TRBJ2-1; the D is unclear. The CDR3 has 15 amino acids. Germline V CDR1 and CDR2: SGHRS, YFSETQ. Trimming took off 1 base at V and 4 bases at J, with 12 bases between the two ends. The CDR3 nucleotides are TGCGCCAGCAGCTTGTACGGGTCAGGTTACAATGAGCAGTTCTTC. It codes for CASSLYGSGYNEQFF. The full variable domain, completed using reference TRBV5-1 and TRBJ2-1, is KAGVTQTPRYLIKTRGQQVTLSCSPISGHRSVSWYQQTPGQGLQFLFEYFSETQRNKGNFPGRFSGRQFSNSRSEMNVSTLELGDSALYLCASSLYGSGYNEQFFGPGTRLTVL.

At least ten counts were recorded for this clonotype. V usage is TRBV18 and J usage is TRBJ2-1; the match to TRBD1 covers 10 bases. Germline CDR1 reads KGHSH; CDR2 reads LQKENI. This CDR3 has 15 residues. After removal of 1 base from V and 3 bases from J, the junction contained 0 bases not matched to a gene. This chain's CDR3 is CASSPRDRGYNEQFF. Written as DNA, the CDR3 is TGTGCCAGCTCACCACGGGACAGGGGCTACAATGAGCAGTTCTTC.

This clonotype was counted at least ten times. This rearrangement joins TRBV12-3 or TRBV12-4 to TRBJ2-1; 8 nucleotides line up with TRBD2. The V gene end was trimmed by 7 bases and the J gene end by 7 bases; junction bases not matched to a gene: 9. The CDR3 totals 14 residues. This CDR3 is CASTILAGRNEQFF. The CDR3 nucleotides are TGTGCCAGCACGATCTTAGCGGGGAGGAATGAGCAGTTCTTC.

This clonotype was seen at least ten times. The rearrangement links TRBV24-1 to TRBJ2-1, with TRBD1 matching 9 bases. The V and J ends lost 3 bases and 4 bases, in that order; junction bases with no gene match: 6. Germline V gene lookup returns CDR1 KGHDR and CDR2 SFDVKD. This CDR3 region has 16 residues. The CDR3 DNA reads TGTGCCACCAGTGATCCCTCCGGGACAGGGTACAATGAGCAGTTCTTC. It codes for CATSDPSGTGYNEQFF.

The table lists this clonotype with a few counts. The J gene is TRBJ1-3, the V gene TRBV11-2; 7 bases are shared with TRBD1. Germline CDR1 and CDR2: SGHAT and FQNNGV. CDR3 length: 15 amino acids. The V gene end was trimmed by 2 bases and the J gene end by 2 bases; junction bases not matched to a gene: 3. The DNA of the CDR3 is TGTGCCAGCAGCTTAAGCGACAGGGCTGGAAACACCATATATTTT. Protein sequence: CASSLSDRAGNTIYF.

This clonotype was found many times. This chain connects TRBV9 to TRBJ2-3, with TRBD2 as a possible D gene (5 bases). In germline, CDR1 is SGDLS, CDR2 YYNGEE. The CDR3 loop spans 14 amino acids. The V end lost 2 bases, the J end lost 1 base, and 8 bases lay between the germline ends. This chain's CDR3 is CASSVGAGTDTQYF. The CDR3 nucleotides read TGTGCCAGCAGCGTTGGAGCGGGCACAGATACGCAGTATTTT. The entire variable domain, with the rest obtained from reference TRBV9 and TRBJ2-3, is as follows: DSGVTQTPKHLITATGQRVTLRCSPRSGDLSVYWYQQSLDQGLQFLIQYYNGEERAKGNILERFSAQQFPDLHSELNLSSLELGDSALYFCASSVGAGTDTQYFGPGTRLTVL.

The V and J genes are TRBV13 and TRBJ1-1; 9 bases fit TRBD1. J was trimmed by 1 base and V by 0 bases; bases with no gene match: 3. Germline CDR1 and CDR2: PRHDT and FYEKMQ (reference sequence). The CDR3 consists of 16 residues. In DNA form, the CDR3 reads TGTGCCAGCAGCTTAGGCTACAGGGGGCCGAACACTGAAGCTTTCTTT. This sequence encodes CASSLGYRGPNTEAFF.

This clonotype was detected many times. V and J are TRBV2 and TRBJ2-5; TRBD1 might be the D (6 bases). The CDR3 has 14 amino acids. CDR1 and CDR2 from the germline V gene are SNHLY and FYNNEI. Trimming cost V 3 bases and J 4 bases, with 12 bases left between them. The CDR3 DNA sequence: TGTGCCAGCAGTGATGGACAGACAAGAGAGACCCAGTACTTC. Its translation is CASSDGQTRETQYF. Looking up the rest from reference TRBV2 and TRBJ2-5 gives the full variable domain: EPEVTQTPSHQVTQMGQEVILRCVPISNHLYFYWYRQILGQKVEFLVSFYNNEISEKSEIFDDQFSVERPDGSNFTLKIRSTKLEDSAMYFCASSDGQTRETQYFGPGTRLLVL.

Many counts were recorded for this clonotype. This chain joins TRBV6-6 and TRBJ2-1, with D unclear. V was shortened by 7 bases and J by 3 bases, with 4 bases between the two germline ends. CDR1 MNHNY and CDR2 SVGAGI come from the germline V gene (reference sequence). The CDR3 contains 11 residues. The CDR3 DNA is TGTGCCAGCATGATCTACAATGAGCAGTTCTTC. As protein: CASMIYNEQFF.

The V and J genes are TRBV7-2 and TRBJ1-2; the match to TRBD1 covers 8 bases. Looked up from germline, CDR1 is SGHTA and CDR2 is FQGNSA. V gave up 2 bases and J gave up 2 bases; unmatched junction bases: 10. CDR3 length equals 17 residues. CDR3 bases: TGTGCCAGCAGCTTACAAGCTGCCGGGACAGGCAACTATGGCTACACCTTC. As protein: CASSLQAAGTGNYGYTF.

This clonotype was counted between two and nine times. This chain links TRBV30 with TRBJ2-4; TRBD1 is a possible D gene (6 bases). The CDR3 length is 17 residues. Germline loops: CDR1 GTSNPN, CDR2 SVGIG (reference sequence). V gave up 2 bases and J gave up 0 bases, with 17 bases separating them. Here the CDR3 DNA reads TGTGCCTGGAGTATCTACGGGACACCGCTAGCCAAAAACATTCAGTACTTC. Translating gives CAWSIYGTPLAKNIQYF.

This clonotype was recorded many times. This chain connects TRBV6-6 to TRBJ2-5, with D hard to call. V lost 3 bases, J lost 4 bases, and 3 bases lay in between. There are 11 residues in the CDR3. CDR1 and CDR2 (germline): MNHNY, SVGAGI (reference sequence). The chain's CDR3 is CASSYIETQYF. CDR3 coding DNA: TGTGCCAGCAGTTATATAGAGACCCAGTACTTC.

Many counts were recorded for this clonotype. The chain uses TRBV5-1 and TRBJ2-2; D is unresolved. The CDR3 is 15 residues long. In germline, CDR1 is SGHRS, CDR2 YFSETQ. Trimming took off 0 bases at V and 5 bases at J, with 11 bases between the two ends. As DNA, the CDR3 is TGCGCCAGCAGCTTGGCTGGGTTGAGTACCGGGGAGCTGTTTTTT. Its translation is CASSLAGLSTGELFF.

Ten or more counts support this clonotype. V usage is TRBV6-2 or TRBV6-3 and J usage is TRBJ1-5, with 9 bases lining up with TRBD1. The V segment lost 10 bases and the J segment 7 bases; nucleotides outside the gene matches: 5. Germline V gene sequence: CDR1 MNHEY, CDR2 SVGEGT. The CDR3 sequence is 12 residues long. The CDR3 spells CATQGQGQPQHF. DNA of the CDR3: TGTGCCACCCAGGGACAGGGACAGCCCCAGCATTTT.

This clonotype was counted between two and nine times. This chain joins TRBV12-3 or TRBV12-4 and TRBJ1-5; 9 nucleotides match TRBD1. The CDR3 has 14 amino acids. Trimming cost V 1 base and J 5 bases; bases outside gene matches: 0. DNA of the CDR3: TGTGCCAGCAGTTTAGGGACAGGGGATCAGCCCCAGCATTTT. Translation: CASSLGTGDQPQHF.

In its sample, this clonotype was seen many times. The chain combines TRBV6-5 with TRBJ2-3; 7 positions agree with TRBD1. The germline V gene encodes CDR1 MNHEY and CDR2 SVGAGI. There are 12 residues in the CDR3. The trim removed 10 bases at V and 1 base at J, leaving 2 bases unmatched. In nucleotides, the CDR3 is TGTGCCACAGGACAGGGCACAGATACGCAGTATTTT. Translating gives CATGQGTDTQYF.